The 30 T cell receptor beta chains below all came from one sample that was sequenced in a study of blood T cells in healthy people across ages. Together with a sample-barcoded 5' primer, a J-beta primer mix was included in a second PCR lasting roughly 6 to 12 cycles. Each CDR3 protein gets one entry after TCRdb re-called the 5' RACE reads with MiXCR. The data contain 450,000 to 700,000 distinct CDR3 sequences, 27% of them seen just once; the ten biggest clones take up less than 20%. The sample consisted of blood. The receptor source for this set is a woman aged 70-85 years in good health.

The chain carries TRBV5-1 and TRBJ1-1, with 8 bases identical to TRBD1. The CDR3 extends over 16 amino acids. The germline gives CDR1 SGHRS, CDR2 YFSETQ. J lost 11 bases, V lost 0 bases, and 15 bases had no gene match. The CDR3 sequence: CASSLAGTGNQRAAFF. Written as DNA, the CDR3 is TGCGCCAGCAGCTTGGCGGGGACAGGAAACCAGAGGGCTGCTTTCTTT.

The chain carries TRBV4-1 and TRBJ2-1; D remains ambiguous. The CDR3 has 15 amino acids. V lost 4 bases and J 3 bases, leaving 13 bases between the germline ends. Germline assignment: CDR1 MGHRA and CDR2 YSYEKL. CDR3 DNA sequence: TGCGCCAGCAGCCGTACCGTTGGAGACTACAATGAGCAGTTCTTC. Protein: CASSRTVGDYNEQFF.

This clonotype was counted only a few times. This chain connects TRBV12-3 or TRBV12-4 to TRBJ1-4; D ambiguous. Trimming took 6 bases from V and 0 from J, leaving 14 bases between them. The CDR3 has 16 amino acids. The CDR3 is CASSPGYRSTNEKLFF. The CDR3 DNA reads as TGTGCCAGCAGCCCAGGTTACAGATCAACTAATGAAAAACTGTTTTTT.

The count of this clonotype is one. This may be a read error: a much more frequent sequence differs by one nucleotide. The rearrangement links TRBV3-1 to TRBJ1-1; D unclear. The CDR3 is made up of 13 amino acids. The germline V gene encodes CDR1 LGHDT and CDR2 YNNKEL (reference sequence). CDR3 sequence reads: CASSQGADTGAFF. The DNA for the CDR3 is TGTGCCAGCAGCCAAGGTGCCGACACTGGAGCTTTCTTT.

Many counts were recorded for this clonotype. The CDR3 sequence: CSVGRGRTYEQYF. The CDR3 DNA sequence: TGCAGTGTCGGGCGGGGGAGAACCTACGAGCAGTACTTC. The chain combines TRBV20-1 with TRBJ2-7; 7 nucleotides match TRBD2. The germline CDR1 and CDR2 sequences are DFQATT and SNEGSKA (reference sequence). This CDR3 region has 13 residues. The V and J ends lost 7 bases and 2 bases, in that order; junction bases with no gene match: 8.

This chain connects TRBV7-8 to TRBJ1-2; 7 nucleotides line up with TRBD1. The CDR3 length is 14 residues. The junction had 3 bases not matched to a gene; V was cut back by 2 bases and J by 3 bases. Germline loops: CDR1 SGHVS, CDR2 FQNEAQ. This CDR3 is CASSLITGDYGYTF. DNA of the CDR3: TGTGCCAGCAGCTTAATAACAGGGGACTATGGCTACACCTTC.

As concerns this clonotype: A junction end diverges from the germline sequence, so it may reflect a read error. This rearrangement joins TRBV5-1 to TRBJ1-2, with TRBD1 as a possible D gene (6 bases). Germline CDR1 SGHRS, CDR2 YFSETQ. The CDR3 runs 13 residues. CDR3 bases: TGCGCCGGCAGCTTGGACAGTAACTATGGCTACACCTTC. This encodes CAGSLDSNYGYTF.

The chain is built from TRBV27 and TRBJ1-4; no reliable D call. Trimming pared 0 bases from V and 0 bases from J, leaving 5 bases between. Germline CDR1 is MNHEY and CDR2 is SMNVEV (reference sequence). This CDR3 comprises 15 residues. CDR3 region: CASSLSLATNEKLFF. The CDR3 coding sequence is TGTGCCAGCAGTTTATCCCTGGCAACTAATGAAAAACTGTTTTTT.

The CDR3: CASSVSGTRDTQYF. CDR3 nucleotides: TGTGCCAGCAGCGTTTCCGGGACTAGGGATACGCAGTATTTT. This sequence joins TRBV5-4 and TRBJ2-3, with 8 bases matching TRBD2. CDR3 length: 14 residues. CDR1 and CDR2 (germline): SGHNT, YYREEE (reference sequence). Unmatched junction bases numbered 7, after V lost 4 bases and J lost 6 bases.

The chain combines TRBV15 with TRBJ2-5, with D uncertain. Germline CDR1 LNHNV, CDR2 YYDKDF (reference sequence). Trimming shortened V by 3 bases and J by 3 bases, and 8 bases separated the two germline ends. The CDR3 has 13 amino acids. For the CDR3, the DNA is TGTGCCACCAGCAGGTATAGGGAAGAGACCCAGTACTTC. This translates into CATSRYREETQYF.

V and J are TRBV5-1 and TRBJ2-3, with 10 bases fitting TRBD1. CDR3 length equals 14 residues. Trimming cost V 4 bases and J 7 bases; bases outside gene matches: 6. The germline gives CDR1 SGHRS, CDR2 YFSETQ. This chain's CDR3 is CASSHRTGGYTQYF. The CDR3 DNA sequence: TGCGCCAGCAGCCATCGGACAGGGGGTTATACGCAGTATTTT.

J is TRBJ2-3 and V is TRBV7-3; D remains ambiguous. The V gene lost 4 bases and the J gene lost 6 bases, with 8 bases spanning the gap. Germline CDR1 and CDR2: SGHTA and FQGTGA. The CDR3 is 12 residues long. The CDR3, as DNA: TGTGCCAGCAGCTCGAGGTCCGATACGCAGTATTTT. This encodes CASSSRSDTQYF.

The V gene is TRBV20-1, the J gene TRBJ2-7; maybe TRBD2 (5 bases). With 0 bases removed from V and 10 bases from J, the gap between germline ends came to 19 bases. The CDR3 is 14 residues long. Germline CDR1 DFQATT, CDR2 SNEGSKA (reference sequence). CDR3 coding DNA: TGCAGTGCTAGAGATCATAAGGCTAGCACGCACCAGTACTTC. This codes for CSARDHKASTHQYF.

This clonotype was counted a few times. This CDR3 is CASSIGTNDRYTF. In DNA, the CDR3 is TGTGCCAGCAGCATCGGGACCAATGACCGCTACACCTTC. This chain uses TRBV7-9 with TRBJ1-2; D perhaps matches TRBD1 (5 bases). Germline V CDR1 and CDR2: SEHNR, FQNEAQ (reference sequence). CDR3 length: 13 residues. V shed 5 bases and J shed 9 bases, with 16 bases lying between them.

Of note for this clonotype: A junction boundary mismatches the germline segment, possibly from a read error. The V gene is TRBV4-2, the J gene TRBJ2-7; 11 bases agree with TRBD2. The CDR3 covers 15 residues. Germline V gene lookup returns CDR1 LGHNA and CDR2 YNFKEQ. This chain's CDR3 is CASSQLAGGRYEQHF. Here the CDR3 DNA reads TGTGCCAGCAGCCAACTAGCGGGGGGCCGCTACGAGCAGCACTTC.

The rearrangement links TRBV28 to TRBJ2-7, with a weak D call TRBD1 (5 bases). This CDR3 contains 13 residues. CDR1 is MDHEN and CDR2 is SYDVKM in the germline V gene. The germline V and J ends were trimmed by 7 bases and 4 bases, with 14 bases remaining between them. The CDR3 reads CASIDGASYEQYF. The CDR3 DNA reads TGTGCCAGCATTGATGGGGCGAGTTACGAGCAGTACTTC.

The chain employs TRBV24-1 and TRBJ2-1; the D call may be TRBD1 or TRBD2 (6 bases each). CDR1 and CDR2 from the germline V gene are KGHDR and SFDVKD. Trimming pared 4 bases from V and 6 bases from J, leaving 9 bases between. CDR3 length: 13 residues. Written as DNA, the CDR3 is TGTGCCACCAGTGAACGGGGGCTCAATGAGCAGTTCTTC. This codes for CATSERGLNEQFF.

The V call is TRBV27, the J call TRBJ1-6, with 7 bases identical to TRBD1. This CDR3 contains 16 residues. The trim removed 2 bases at V and 9 bases at J, leaving 10 bases unmatched. CDR1 and CDR2 from the germline V gene are MNHEY and SMNVEV (reference sequence). CDR3 protein: CASSLTHRGVSSPLHF. The CDR3 nucleotides are TGTGCCAGCAGTTTAACCCACAGGGGAGTGAGTTCACCCCTCCACTTT.

This clonotype was detected only a few times. This sequence joins TRBV4-3 and TRBJ2-1; no definite D call. Per the germline V gene, CDR1 is LGHNA and CDR2 is YSLEER. The CDR3 has 16 amino acids. V gave up 2 bases and J gave up 0 bases, with 11 bases separating them. CDR3 DNA sequence: TGCGCCAGCAGCCAATCTATCCAGCCCTCCTACAATGAGCAGTTCTTC. Residues: CASSQSIQPSYNEQFF.

This clonotype was counted only a few times. This chain links TRBV18 with TRBJ1-4, with 8 bases matching TRBD1. The CDR3 is made up of 16 amino acids. V trimming: 3 bases; J trimming: 2 bases; junction bases outside the gene matches: 5. Germline V gives CDR1 KGHSH, CDR2 LQKENI. CDR3 in amino acids: CASSPTGVATNEKLFF. Here the CDR3 DNA reads TGTGCCAGCTCACCGACAGGGGTTGCCACTAATGAAAAACTGTTTTTT.

This clonotype was observed at least ten times. For the CDR3, the DNA is TGCAGCGTTGTGGTTCTCGGGTCTGGGGCCAACGTCCTGACTTTC. Protein product: CSVVVLGSGANVLTF. J is TRBJ2-6 and V is TRBV29-1; D unresolved. V was pared by 4 bases and J by 1 base, with 11 bases between. This CDR3 is 15 amino acids long. Germline V gene data show CDR1 as SQVTM and CDR2 as ANQGSEA.

The table lists this clonotype with a few counts. The chain is built from TRBV13 and TRBJ1-1; TRBD1 might be the D (6 bases). V was clipped by 1 base and J by 2 bases, with 11 bases between them. The germline CDR1 and CDR2 sequences are PRHDT and FYEKMQ (reference sequence). The CDR3 spans 15 residues. DNA of the CDR3: TGTGCCAGCAGCTTAGAGGGGGGCGAAAACACTGAAGCTTTCTTT. It yields the protein CASSLEGGENTEAFF.

V usage is TRBV12-3 or TRBV12-4 and J usage is TRBJ1-2; tentatively, D is TRBD1 (5 bases). CDR3 length: 14 residues. Trimming stripped 7 bases from V and 4 bases from J, with 16 bases between. CDR3 loop: CASTPEGLSYGYTF. The CDR3 region has the DNA TGTGCCAGCACTCCGGAGGGGTTATCCTATGGCTACACCTTC.

A remark on this clonotype: Compared with germline, one end of the junction differs, possibly owing to a read error. The V and J genes are TRBV6-6 and TRBJ1-6; 9 bases agree with TRBD1. The CDR3 sequence is 16 residues long. Germline V gives CDR1 MNHNY, CDR2 SVGAGI (reference sequence). CDR3 nucleotides: TGTGCCAGCAGTACCGGGACAGGGAACTATAACTCACCCCTCCACTTT. Its protein is CASSTGTGNYNSPLHF.

This clonotype was counted between two and nine times. V is TRBV5-1 and J is TRBJ2-6, with D perhaps matching TRBD1 (5 bases). There are 16 residues in the CDR3. V was clipped by 0 bases and J by 2 bases, with 9 bases between them. Per the germline V gene, CDR1 is SGHRS and CDR2 is YFSETQ. CDR3 nucleotides: TGCGCCAGCAGCTTGGAGGGCAGGGCTGGGGCCAACGTCCTGACTTTC. This translates into CASSLEGRAGANVLTF.

The chain employs TRBV29-1 and TRBJ2-3, with 7 nucleotides matching TRBD1. CDR1 and CDR2 from the germline V gene are SQVTM and ANQGSEA. Unmatched junction bases numbered 8, after V lost 7 bases and J lost 1 base. This CDR3 region has 14 residues. The CDR3 reads CSALGTAGTDTQYF. The CDR3 region has the DNA TGCAGCGCACTAGGGACAGCCGGCACAGATACGCAGTATTTT.

This clonotype was observed a handful of times. The V call is TRBV5-1, the J call TRBJ1-2; no clear D. The germline CDR1 and CDR2 sequences are SGHRS and YFSETQ. Trimming pared 4 bases from V and 0 bases from J, leaving 10 bases between. The CDR3 is made up of 14 amino acids. The CDR3, as DNA: TGCGCCAGCAGCAGAAACGGGCCTAACTATGGCTACACCTTC. It is translated as CASSRNGPNYGYTF.

This clonotype was counted once. The chain is built from TRBV9 and TRBJ2-5; D gene ambiguous. Germline lookup yields CDR1 SGDLS and CDR2 YYNGEE. This CDR3 contains 15 residues. V was trimmed by 0 bases and J by 2 bases, leaving 11 bases between them. Written as DNA, the CDR3 is TGTGCCAGCAGCGTAGATCCCCAGCAACAAGAGACCCAGTACTTC. It translates to CASSVDPQQQETQYF.

The sample holds a few counts of this clonotype. An end of the junction does not agree with germline; a read error may underlie this. V usage is TRBV2 and J usage is TRBJ2-1; 7 bases map to TRBD2. The CDR3 spans 12 residues. Germline values: CDR1 SNHLY, CDR2 FYNNEI. The CDR3: CASSPTPGGPDF. The CDR3 bases are TGTGCCAGCAGTCCGACCCCGGGGGGTCCTGACTTC. Together with reference TRBV2 and TRBJ2-1, the CDR3 gives the full variable domain: EPEVTQTPSHQVTQMGQEVILRCVPISNHLYFYWYRQILGQKVEFLVSFYNNEISEKSEIFDDQFSVERPDGSNFTLKIRSTKLEDSAMYFCASSPTPGGPDFGPGTRLTVL.

This clonotype was found a few times. The rearrangement joins TRBV6-5 to TRBJ2-1, with D possibly TRBD1 on 7 matching bases. V lost 0 bases, J lost 6 bases, and 12 bases lay in between. There are 15 residues in the CDR3. The germline V gene encodes CDR1 MNHEY and CDR2 SVGAGI. CDR3 DNA: TGTGCCAGCAGTTACTCGCGGGACAGAGTCAATGAGCAGTTCTTC. Amino acids: CASSYSRDRVNEQFF.